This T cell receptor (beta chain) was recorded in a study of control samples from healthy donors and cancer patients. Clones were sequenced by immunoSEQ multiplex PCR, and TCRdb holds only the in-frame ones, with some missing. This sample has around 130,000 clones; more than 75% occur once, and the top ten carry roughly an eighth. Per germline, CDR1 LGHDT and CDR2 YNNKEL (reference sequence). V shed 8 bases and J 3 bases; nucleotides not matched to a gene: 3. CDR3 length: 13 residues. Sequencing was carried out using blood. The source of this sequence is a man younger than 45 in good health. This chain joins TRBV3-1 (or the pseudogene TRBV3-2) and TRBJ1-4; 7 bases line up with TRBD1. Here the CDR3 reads CASSGTANEKLFF. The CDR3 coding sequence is TGTGCCAGCTCCGGGACAGCTAATGAAAAACTGTTTTTT.